These 4 T cell receptor beta chains were all obtained from the same sample, sequenced in a study of blood T cell repertoires in COVID-19. Some clones are missing from TCRdb's copy, which holds only in-frame ones; the method was immunoSEQ multiplex PCR. The profile covers over 250,000 clones, with 85% to 90% appearing a single time and roughly 1.6% taken by the ten largest. Sequencing used peripheral blood. These TCRs come from a woman aged 40 to 55 who had recovered from COVID-19.

The gene calls are TRBV2 and TRBJ2-6, with D possibly being TRBD2 (6 bases). Trimming pared 6 bases from V and 0 bases from J, leaving 12 bases between. The CDR3 is made up of 16 amino acids. Germline CDR1 SNHLY, CDR2 FYNNEI. The CDR3 sequence is CASSAGRASGANVLTF. CDR3 in DNA: TGTGCCAGCAGCGCGGGACGGGCCTCTGGGGCCAACGTCCTGACTTTC.

This chain joins TRBV5-1 and TRBJ1-2, with D possibly being TRBD1 (5 bases). V was cut by 6 bases and J by 0 bases, with 12 bases left in between. The CDR3 extends over 14 amino acids. The germline V gene has CDR1 SGHRS and CDR2 YFSETQ. CDR3 region: CASTLQASNYGYTF. CDR3 nucleotides: TGCGCCAGCACCTTACAGGCGTCTAACTATGGCTACACCTTC. The full variable domain, with the rest looked up from reference TRBV5-1 and TRBJ1-2, is KAGVTQTPRYLIKTRGQQVTLSCSPISGHRSVSWYQQTPGQGLQFLFEYFSETQRNKGNFPGRFSGRQFSNSRSEMNVSTLELGDSALYLCASTLQASNYGYTFGSGTRLTVV.

The CDR3: CASIPGGTDTQYF. CDR3 sequence (DNA): TGTGCCAGCATTCCCGGAGGCACAGATACGCAGTATTTT. This chain joins TRBV6-5 and TRBJ2-3; D is unclear. Germline CDR1 reads MNHEY; CDR2 reads SVGAGI. This CDR3 is built from 13 residues. V shed 7 bases and J shed 1 base, with 9 bases lying between them.

The rearrangement links TRBV19 to TRBJ2-4, with 9 bases identical to TRBD1. CDR3 length: 14 residues. Germline V CDR1 and CDR2: LNHDA, SQIVND (reference sequence). J lost 8 bases, V lost 6 bases, and 8 bases had no gene match. The CDR3 sequence is CASSAQGARDIQYF. The CDR3 nucleotides read TGTGCCAGTAGCGCACAGGGGGCTCGGGACATTCAGTACTTC.